These T cell receptor beta chains were read from a single sample in a study of blood T cells in healthy people across ages. MiXCR was run by TCRdb on the 5' RACE reads, yielding one entry per CDR3 protein. This sample has 1.5 million to 2 million distinct CDR3 sequences, with around 48% found just once. The sequenced sample consisted of blood. All receptors come from a middle-aged woman in good health. Both conserved end residues are part of each CDR3. Fields, in order: V gene, D gene, J gene, clone size, CDR3 DNA, CDR3 protein. D genes are given only for firm matches. Part of the rows lack a size; the others show once, few, many or a class for expanded clones.

v_gene: TRBV3-1; d_gene: .; j_gene: TRBJ2-7; abundance: .; CDR3nt: TGTGCCAGCAGCCAAGATAAAGCGGGTAGGCTCTACGAGCAGTACTTC; CDR3aa: CASSQDKAGRLYEQYF
v_gene: TRBV11-2; d_gene: TRBD1; j_gene: TRBJ2-7; abundance: few; CDR3nt: TGTGCCAGCAGCACCCCGCAGGGGGCTTCCTACGAGCAGTACTTC; CDR3aa: CASSTPQGASYEQYF
v_gene: TRBV27; d_gene: TRBD1; j_gene: TRBJ2-5; abundance: many; CDR3nt: TGTGCCAGCAGTTTATCACAGGGGGCCCAAGAGACCCAGTACTTC; CDR3aa: CASSLSQGAQETQYF
v_gene: TRBV11-2; d_gene: .; j_gene: TRBJ2-3; abundance: .; CDR3nt: TGTGCCAGCAGCTTAGGGGATGCAGATACGCAGTATTTT; CDR3aa: CASSLGDADTQYF
v_gene: TRBV4-2; d_gene: TRBD1; j_gene: TRBJ2-7; abundance: few; CDR3nt: TGTGCCAGCAGCCAAGGGTGGGAAGGACAGGGCTCCTACGAGCAGTACTTC; CDR3aa: CASSQGWEGQGSYEQYF
v_gene: TRBV4-3; d_gene: .; j_gene: TRBJ1-1; abundance: .; CDR3nt: TGCGCCAGCAGCCAAGACTCCCAGGGTGTGGGGACTGAAGCTTTCTTT; CDR3aa: CASSQDSQGVGTEAFF
v_gene: TRBV18; d_gene: .; j_gene: TRBJ2-5; abundance: .; CDR3nt: TGTGCCAGCTCGTATAGGAAGGGGATCCAAGATACCCAGTACTTC; CDR3aa: CASSYRKGIQDTQYF
v_gene: TRBV5-6; d_gene: .; j_gene: TRBJ2-1; abundance: once; CDR3nt: TGTGCCAGCAGCCCGATCGACAGGCAAACGTACAATGAGCAGTTCTTC; CDR3aa: CASSPIDRQTYNEQFF
v_gene: TRBV29-1; d_gene: .; j_gene: TRBJ2-6; abundance: .; CDR3nt: TGCAGCGTTGAAGCCGCAGGATCCGGGGCCAACGTCCTGACTTTC; CDR3aa: CSVEAAGSGANVLTF
v_gene: TRBV7-9; d_gene: TRBD2; j_gene: TRBJ2-3; abundance: .; CDR3nt: TGTGCCAGCAGCTCCCATGGGGGAGGGCGGAAGGATACGCAGTATTTT; CDR3aa: CASSSHGGGRKDTQYF
v_gene: TRBV9; d_gene: .; j_gene: TRBJ2-1; abundance: .; CDR3nt: TGTGCCAGCAGCGTAGAGGTCAGGGGCAATGAGCAGTTCTTC; CDR3aa: CASSVEVRGNEQFF
v_gene: TRBV7-6; d_gene: TRBD1; j_gene: TRBJ2-1; abundance: few; CDR3nt: TGTGCCAGCAGCTTAGGGACAGGGGGCCACAATGAGCAGTTCTTC; CDR3aa: CASSLGTGGHNEQFF
v_gene: TRBV7-2; d_gene: .; j_gene: TRBJ2-5; abundance: few; CDR3nt: TGTGCCAGCAGCTTAGGGGACTTGTTTCAAGAGACCCAGTACTTC; CDR3aa: CASSLGDLFQETQYF
v_gene: TRBV7-9; d_gene: .; j_gene: TRBJ1-4; abundance: few; CDR3nt: TGTGCCAGCAGCTTAGTGGTCGGAACTAATGAAAAACTGTTTTTT; CDR3aa: CASSLVVGTNEKLFF
v_gene: TRBV28; d_gene: .; j_gene: TRBJ1-2; abundance: few; CDR3nt: TGTGCCAGCAGTCTAAAACCTAACTATGGCTACACCTTC; CDR3aa: CASSLKPNYGYTF
v_gene: TRBV20-1; d_gene: TRBD1; j_gene: TRBJ1-2; abundance: .; CDR3nt: TGCAGTGCTGGAACAGGGGGAAACTATGGCTACACCTTC; CDR3aa: CSAGTGGNYGYTF
v_gene: TRBV10-2; d_gene: .; j_gene: TRBJ2-5; abundance: few; CDR3nt: TGCGCCAGCAGAGAGGGGTTTACCCAGTACTTC; CDR3aa: CASREGFTQYF
v_gene: TRBV7-2; d_gene: .; j_gene: TRBJ1-2; abundance: .; CDR3nt: TGTGCCAGCAGCCCCCCGGGCGCTCCCCAGTACACCTTC; CDR3aa: CASSPPGAPQYTF
v_gene: TRBV4-2; d_gene: TRBD2; j_gene: TRBJ2-5; abundance: once; CDR3nt: TGTGCCAGCAGCCAAGATGGGTTAGCGGGGGGGATCCAAGAGACCCAGTACTTC; CDR3aa: CASSQDGLAGGIQETQYF
v_gene: TRBV12-3/TRBV12-4; d_gene: .; j_gene: TRBJ2-3; abundance: .; CDR3nt: TGTGCCAGCAGTTTCCACAAACCTAGCGTACCCACAGATACGCAGTATTTT; CDR3aa: CASSFHKPSVPTDTQYF
v_gene: TRBV7-2; d_gene: TRBD1; j_gene: TRBJ1-1; abundance: .; CDR3nt: TGTGCCAGCAGCTCAACGACAGGGACTGAAGCTTTCTTT; CDR3aa: CASSSTTGTEAFF
v_gene: TRBV6-5; d_gene: .; j_gene: TRBJ2-1; abundance: .; CDR3nt: TGTGCCAGCAGTTGGAGGGTACAGGCCAGCTACAATGAGCAGTTCTTC; CDR3aa: CASSWRVQASYNEQFF
v_gene: TRBV6-5; d_gene: TRBD2; j_gene: TRBJ2-5; abundance: .; CDR3nt: TGTGCCAGCAGCGGACTAGCGGGGGGGAGGGGAGAGACCCAGTACTTC; CDR3aa: CASSGLAGGRGETQYF
v_gene: TRBV9; d_gene: TRBD2; j_gene: TRBJ2-5; abundance: once; CDR3nt: TGTGCCAGCAGCGTAGAGAGTAGCGGGGTAGCTCAAGAGACCCAGTACTTC; CDR3aa: CASSVESSGVAQETQYF
v_gene: TRBV7-9; d_gene: .; j_gene: TRBJ1-1; abundance: .; CDR3nt: TGTGCCAGCAGCTTCGGACAACTCGATGAAGCTTTCTTT; CDR3aa: CASSFGQLDEAFF
v_gene: TRBV5-1; d_gene: TRBD2; j_gene: TRBJ2-7; abundance: .; CDR3nt: TGCGCCAGCAGCTTCGCGCGGGGGTTCTCCGACGAGCAGTACTTC; CDR3aa: CASSFARGFSDEQYF
v_gene: TRBV20-1; d_gene: TRBD2; j_gene: TRBJ2-7; abundance: .; CDR3nt: TGCAGTGCTATCGGACTAGCGGGAGACTACGAGCAGTACTTC; CDR3aa: CSAIGLAGDYEQYF
v_gene: TRBV20-1; d_gene: .; j_gene: TRBJ2-1; abundance: .; CDR3nt: TGCAGTGCTAGCCCCCGACTAGTAAACAATGAGCAGTTCTTC; CDR3aa: CSASPRLVNNEQFF
v_gene: TRBV12-3/TRBV12-4; d_gene: .; j_gene: TRBJ2-5; abundance: .; CDR3nt: TGTGCCAGCAGTTACCAGGGGTGGTCGGAGACCCAGTACTTC; CDR3aa: CASSYQGWSETQYF
v_gene: TRBV6-2/TRBV6-3; d_gene: TRBD1; j_gene: TRBJ1-2; abundance: few; CDR3nt: TGTGCCAGCAGTAACCCCCGACAGGGGCTCTATGGCTACACCTTC; CDR3aa: CASSNPRQGLYGYTF
v_gene: TRBV28; d_gene: .; j_gene: TRBJ2-5; abundance: few; CDR3nt: TGTGCCAGCAGTTTTTCGGGGCAGGGGATAGGAGAGACCCAGTACTTC; CDR3aa: CASSFSGQGIGETQYF
v_gene: TRBV10-1; d_gene: .; j_gene: TRBJ2-7; abundance: few; CDR3nt: TGCGCCAGCAGTGAGTCCGGGCGTCCGGAGCAGTACTTC; CDR3aa: CASSESGRPEQYF
v_gene: TRBV19; d_gene: TRBD2; j_gene: TRBJ2-7; abundance: few; CDR3nt: TGTGCCAGTAGTATAATACCGGGACTAGCTTCCAACGAGCAGTACTTC; CDR3aa: CASSIIPGLASNEQYF